This entry lists 13 T cell receptor beta chains sequenced from one sample in a study of cytomegalovirus exposure and HLA in healthy donors. The PCR made use of 60 Vbeta and 13 Jbeta primers. TCRdb's table, derived via immunoSEQ multiplex PCR, lists solely in-frame clones and lacks some. The sample has around 150,000 clones, roughly 70% seen once; the top ten hold over 1.5%. The specimen was PBMCs. The receptors here all came from a human donor in good health.

The V call is TRBV28, the J call TRBJ2-1, with 10 positions matching TRBD2. Germline V lookup: CDR1 MDHEN, CDR2 SYDVKM. Unmatched junction bases numbered 5, after V lost 6 bases and J lost 6 bases. This CDR3 has 14 residues. The CDR3 coding sequence is TGTGCCAGCAGCCTGACTAGCGGGCTCAATGAGCAGTTCTTC. Translating gives CASSLTSGLNEQFF.

V is TRBV5-1 and J is TRBJ2-3; a possible D gene is TRBD1 (5 bases). This CDR3 has 16 residues. CDR1 and CDR2 (germline): SGHRS, YFSETQ. The ends were cut back, 0 bases at V and 0 bases at J, with 11 bases in the middle. In nucleotides, the CDR3 is TGCGCCAGCAGCTTGGGGAATGGGGCTAGCACAGATACGCAGTATTTT. It is translated as CASSLGNGASTDTQYF.

This clone was observed a few times. This sequence joins TRBV21-1 and TRBJ1-5; the table's D call, TRBD1, has no DNA check behind it. TRBV21-1 is a pseudogene. The CDR3 length is 16 residues. The CDR3 DNA is TGTGCCAGCAGCAAAGGGTTCCCAAATTACAGTCAGCCCCAGCATTTT. Protein sequence: CASSKGFPNYSQPQHF.

The chain is built from TRBV28 and TRBJ2-3; the D gene is possibly TRBD2 (6 bases). The germline CDR1 and CDR2 sequences are MDHEN and SYDVKM. The V gene lost 5 bases and the J gene lost 4 bases, with 22 bases spanning the gap. The CDR3 totals 17 residues. The CDR3 is CASSPPGAPLSPDTQYF. CDR3 nucleotides: TGTGCCAGCAGTCCGCCGGGAGCCCCGCTCTCCCCAGATACGCAGTATTTT.

The chain carries TRBV4-3 and TRBJ2-1; 12 nucleotides match TRBD2. Losses at the gene ends were 8 bases for V and 11 bases for J; bases not matched to a gene: 4. The CDR3 loop spans 12 amino acids. Germline V lookup: CDR1 LGHNA, CDR2 YSLEER. CDR3 in amino acids: CASGLAGSQQFF. The CDR3 DNA follows: TGCGCCAGCGGACTAGCGGGGTCTCAGCAGTTCTTC.

The chain employs TRBV28 and TRBJ1-2; D uncertain. In germline, CDR1 is MDHEN, CDR2 SYDVKM. The CDR3 length is 14 residues. Between the trimmed V and J ends, which lost 7 bases and 8 bases, there was a span of 20 bases. The CDR3, as DNA: TGTGCCAGCACCCCTTGGAGTCGGGAGAGGGGCTACACCTTC. Its protein is CASTPWSRERGYTF.

The chain carries TRBV29-1 and TRBJ2-1; D possibly corresponds to TRBD2 (6 bases). Between the trimmed V and J ends, which lost 1 base and 2 bases, there was a span of 15 bases. This CDR3 is 16 amino acids long. Per the germline V gene, CDR1 is SQVTM and CDR2 is ANQGSEA. The CDR3 reads CSVEAEGRATYNEQFF. The CDR3 region has the DNA TGCAGCGTTGAAGCGGAGGGGCGGGCCACCTACAATGAGCAGTTCTTC.

The rearrangement links TRBV5-1 to TRBJ1-1; TRBD1 matches at 9 bases. The J segment lost 6 bases and the V segment lost 0 bases, leaving 12 bases of the junction unmatched. Per germline, CDR1 SGHRS and CDR2 YFSETQ. The CDR3 sequence is 17 residues long. CDR3 nucleotides: TGCGCCAGCAGCTTGGTGACAGGGGGGGTGACAAACGCTGAAGCTTTCTTT. It translates to CASSLVTGGVTNAEAFF.

J is TRBJ2-7 and V is TRBV18, with D possibly matching TRBD2 (6 bases). The CDR3 extends over 14 amino acids. Looked up from germline, CDR1 is KGHSH and CDR2 is LQKENI. Trimming took 0 bases from V and 7 from J, leaving 13 bases between them. CDR3 region: CASSPPLGGGEQYF. CDR3 nucleotides: TGTGCCAGCTCACCACCGCTGGGAGGAGGGGAGCAGTACTTC.

Only a few counts were recorded for this clone. The CDR3 DNA is TGCGCCAGCAGCTGGGGCCGGGGGACGCACACTGAAGCTTTCTTT. Amino acid sequence: CASSWGRGTHTEAFF. The chain employs TRBV5-1 and TRBJ1-1, with a weak D call TRBD1 (5 bases). The germline gives CDR1 SGHRS, CDR2 YFSETQ. The CDR3 runs to 15 residues. V was cut by 3 bases and J by 3 bases, with 15 bases left in between.

The chain recombines TRBV10-2 with TRBJ2-3; 9 bases are shared with TRBD2. The germline CDR1 and CDR2 sequences are WSHSY and SAAADI. The length of the CDR3 is 15 residues. V lost 1 base to trimming and J lost 2 bases; unmatched junction nucleotides: 1. CDR3 sequence (DNA): TGCGCCAGCAGTGAGTTAGCGGGAGCCACAGATACGCAGTATTTT. Its translation: CASSELAGATDTQYF.

V is TRBV7-2 and J is TRBJ2-3; D is unresolved. The CDR3 has 13 amino acids. With 7 bases removed from V and 0 bases from J, the gap between germline ends came to 8 bases. Germline V gene sequence: CDR1 SGHTA, CDR2 FQGNSA. The CDR3 DNA reads as TGTGCCAGCACACCGGGTAGCACAGATACGCAGTATTTT. As protein: CASTPGSTDTQYF.

In DNA, the CDR3 is TGTGCCAGCTCACCACTCGGGGTCGGGTCGGACACTGAAGCTTTCTTT. This translates into CASSPLGVGSDTEAFF. The chain combines TRBV18 with TRBJ1-1; D gene unclear. This CDR3 has 16 residues. The V end lost 1 base, the J end lost 3 bases, and 15 bases lay between the germline ends. Germline V gene lookup returns CDR1 KGHSH and CDR2 LQKENI.